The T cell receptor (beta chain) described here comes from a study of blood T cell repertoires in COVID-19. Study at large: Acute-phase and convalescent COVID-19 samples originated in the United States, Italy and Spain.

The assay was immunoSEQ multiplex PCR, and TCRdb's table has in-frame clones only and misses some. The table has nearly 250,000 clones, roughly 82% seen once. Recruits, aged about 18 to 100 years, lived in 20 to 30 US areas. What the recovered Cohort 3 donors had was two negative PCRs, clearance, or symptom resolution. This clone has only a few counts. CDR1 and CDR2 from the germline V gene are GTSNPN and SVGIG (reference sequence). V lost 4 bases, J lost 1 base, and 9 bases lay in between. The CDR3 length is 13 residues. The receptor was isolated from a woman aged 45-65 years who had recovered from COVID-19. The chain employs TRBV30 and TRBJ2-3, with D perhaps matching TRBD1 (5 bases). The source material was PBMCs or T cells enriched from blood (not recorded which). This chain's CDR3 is CAWTVQGTDTQYF. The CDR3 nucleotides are TGTGCCTGGACTGTACAGGGCACAGATACGCAGTATTTT.